Reported below is one TCR beta chain. The identical CDR3 is also encoded by other nucleotide sequences in the sample. Sequenced by immunoSEQ multiplex PCR; TCRdb stores in-frame clones only, minus some. The sample carries millions of clones, approximately 90% recorded once. This sample was taken from a study of shared clonotypes between healthy human individuals. This CDR3 comprises 15 residues. Germline trimming cut 0 bases from V and 7 bases from J; bases unmatched to any gene: 4. Looked up from germline, CDR1 is MNHEY and CDR2 is SVGAGI. The J gene is TRBJ2-1, the V gene TRBV6-5; 9 positions agree with TRBD2. This TCR was sampled from a man aged 18 to 29 in good health. The sample was naive CD4+ T cells sorted from blood. Subset meaning: CD45RA+ positively selected. This CDR3 reads CASSYSGLADNEQFF. CDR3 sequence (DNA): TGTGCCAGCAGTTACTCGGGACTAGCCGATAATGAGCAGTTCTTC.